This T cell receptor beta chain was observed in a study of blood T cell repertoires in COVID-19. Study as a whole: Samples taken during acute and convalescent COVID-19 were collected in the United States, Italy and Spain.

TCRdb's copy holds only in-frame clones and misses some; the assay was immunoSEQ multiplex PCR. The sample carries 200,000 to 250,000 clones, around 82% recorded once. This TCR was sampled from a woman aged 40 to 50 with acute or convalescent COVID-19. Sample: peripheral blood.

CDR3 DNA sequence: TGTGCCAGTACGAACGGAGACACAGATACGCAGTATTTT. Amino acid sequence: CASTNGDTDTQYF. The rearrangement uses TRBV19 and TRBJ2-3; no firm D call. The germline gives CDR1 LNHDA, CDR2 SQIVND (reference sequence). The length of the CDR3 is 13 residues. Trimming left V 7 bases short and J 2 bases short, with 10 bases between. The entire variable domain, with the rest obtained from reference TRBV19 and TRBJ2-3, is as follows: DGGITQSPKYLFRKEGQNVTLSCEQNLNHDAMYWYRQDPGQGLRLIYYSQIVNDFQKGDIAEGYSVSREKKESFPLTVTSAQKNPTAFYLCASTNGDTDTQYFGPGTRLTVL.